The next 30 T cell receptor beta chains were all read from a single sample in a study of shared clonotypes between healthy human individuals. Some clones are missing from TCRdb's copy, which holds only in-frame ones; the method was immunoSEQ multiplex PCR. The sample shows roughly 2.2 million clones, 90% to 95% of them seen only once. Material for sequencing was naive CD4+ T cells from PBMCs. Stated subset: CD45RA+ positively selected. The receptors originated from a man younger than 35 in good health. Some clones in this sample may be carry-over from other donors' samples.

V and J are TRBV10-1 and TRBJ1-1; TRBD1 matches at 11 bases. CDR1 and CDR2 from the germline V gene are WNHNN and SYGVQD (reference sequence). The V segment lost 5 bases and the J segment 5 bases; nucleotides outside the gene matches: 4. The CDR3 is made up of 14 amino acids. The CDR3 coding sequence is TGCGCCAGCAGTTCCGGGACAGGGGGGACTGAAGCTTTCTTT. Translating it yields CASSSGTGGTEAFF.

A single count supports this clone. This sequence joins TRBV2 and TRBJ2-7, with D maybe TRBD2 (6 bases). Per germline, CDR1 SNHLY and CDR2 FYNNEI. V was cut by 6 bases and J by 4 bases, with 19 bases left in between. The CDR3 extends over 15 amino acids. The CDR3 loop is CASSRPGLTLYEQYF. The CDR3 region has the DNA TGTGCCAGCAGCCGGCCGGGACTTACTTTATACGAGCAGTACTTC.

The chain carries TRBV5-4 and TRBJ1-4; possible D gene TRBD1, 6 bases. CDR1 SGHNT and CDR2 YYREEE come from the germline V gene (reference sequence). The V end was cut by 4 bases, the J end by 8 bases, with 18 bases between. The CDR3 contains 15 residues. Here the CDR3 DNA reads TGTGCCAGCAGCCTAGGGGGGACAACTGACGAAAAACTGTTTTTT. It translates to CASSLGGTTDEKLFF.

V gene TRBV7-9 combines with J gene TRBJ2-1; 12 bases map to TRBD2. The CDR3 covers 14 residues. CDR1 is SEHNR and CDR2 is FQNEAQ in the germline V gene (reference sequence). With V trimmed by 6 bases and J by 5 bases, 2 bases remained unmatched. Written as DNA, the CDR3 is TGTGCCAGCAGGACTAGCGGGAGTGACAATGAGCAGTTCTTC. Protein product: CASRTSGSDNEQFF.

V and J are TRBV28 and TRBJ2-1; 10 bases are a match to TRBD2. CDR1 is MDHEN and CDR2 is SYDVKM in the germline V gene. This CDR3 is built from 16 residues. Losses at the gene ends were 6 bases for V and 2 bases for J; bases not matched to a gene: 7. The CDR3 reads CASRLTSGRTYNEQFF. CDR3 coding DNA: TGTGCCAGCAGGCTGACTAGCGGGCGCACCTACAATGAGCAGTTCTTC.

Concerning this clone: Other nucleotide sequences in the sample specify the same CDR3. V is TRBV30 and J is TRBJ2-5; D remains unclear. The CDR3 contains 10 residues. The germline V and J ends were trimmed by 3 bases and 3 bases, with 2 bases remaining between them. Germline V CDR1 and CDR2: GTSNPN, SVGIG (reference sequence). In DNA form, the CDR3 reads TGTGCCTGGAGCGAAGAGACCCAGTACTTC. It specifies CAWSEETQYF.

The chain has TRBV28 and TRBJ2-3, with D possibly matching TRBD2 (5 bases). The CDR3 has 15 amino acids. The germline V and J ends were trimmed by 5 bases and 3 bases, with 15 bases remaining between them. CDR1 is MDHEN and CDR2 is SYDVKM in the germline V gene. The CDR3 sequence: CASSPRESSTDTQYF. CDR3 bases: TGTGCCAGCAGTCCGAGGGAGTCGTCTACAGATACGCAGTATTTT.

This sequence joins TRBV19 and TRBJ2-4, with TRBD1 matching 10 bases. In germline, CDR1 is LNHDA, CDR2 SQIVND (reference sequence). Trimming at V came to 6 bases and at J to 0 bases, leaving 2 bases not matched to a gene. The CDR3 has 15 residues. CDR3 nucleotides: TGTGCCAGTAGCGGGACAGGGGTAGCCAAAAACATTCAGTACTTC. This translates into CASSGTGVAKNIQYF.

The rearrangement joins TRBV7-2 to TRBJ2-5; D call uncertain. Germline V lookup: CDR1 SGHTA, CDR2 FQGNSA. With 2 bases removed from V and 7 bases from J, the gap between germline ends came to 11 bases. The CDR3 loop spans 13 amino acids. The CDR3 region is CASSLRRVPTQYF. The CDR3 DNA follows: TGTGCCAGCAGCTTACGCCGGGTTCCGACCCAGTACTTC.

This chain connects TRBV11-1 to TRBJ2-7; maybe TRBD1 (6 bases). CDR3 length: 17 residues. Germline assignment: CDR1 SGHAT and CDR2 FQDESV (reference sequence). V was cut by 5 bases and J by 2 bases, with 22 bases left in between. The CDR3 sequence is CASSPGVDPQVPYEQYF. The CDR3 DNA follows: TGTGCCAGCAGCCCAGGGGTTGACCCTCAGGTGCCCTACGAGCAGTACTTC. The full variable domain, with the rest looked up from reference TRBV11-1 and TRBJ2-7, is EAEVAQSPRYKITEKSQAVAFWCDPISGHATLYWYRQILGQGPELLVQFQDESVVDDSQLPKDRFSAERLKGVDSTLKIQPAELGDSAMYLCASSPGVDPQVPYEQYFGPGTRLTVT.

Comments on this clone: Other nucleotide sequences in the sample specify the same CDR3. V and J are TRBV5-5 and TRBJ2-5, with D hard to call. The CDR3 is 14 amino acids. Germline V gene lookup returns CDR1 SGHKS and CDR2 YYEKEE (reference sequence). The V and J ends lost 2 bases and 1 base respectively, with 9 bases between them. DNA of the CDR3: TGTGCCAGCAGCTTATCGGCAGGCCAAGAGACCCAGTACTTC. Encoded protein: CASSLSAGQETQYF.

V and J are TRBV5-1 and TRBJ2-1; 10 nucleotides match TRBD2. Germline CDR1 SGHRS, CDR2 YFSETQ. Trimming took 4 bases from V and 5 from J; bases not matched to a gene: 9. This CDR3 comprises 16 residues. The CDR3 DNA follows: TGCGCCAGCAGCCCGGGAAGCGGGAGGGGTGACAATGAGCAGTTCTTC. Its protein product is CASSPGSGRGDNEQFF.

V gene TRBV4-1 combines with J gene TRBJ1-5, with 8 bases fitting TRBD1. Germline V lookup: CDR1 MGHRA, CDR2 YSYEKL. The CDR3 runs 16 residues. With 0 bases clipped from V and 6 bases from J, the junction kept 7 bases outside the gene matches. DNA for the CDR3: TGCGCCAGCAGCCAAGATAGCCAGGGGGCGCTTCAGCCCCAGCATTTT. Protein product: CASSQDSQGALQPQHF.

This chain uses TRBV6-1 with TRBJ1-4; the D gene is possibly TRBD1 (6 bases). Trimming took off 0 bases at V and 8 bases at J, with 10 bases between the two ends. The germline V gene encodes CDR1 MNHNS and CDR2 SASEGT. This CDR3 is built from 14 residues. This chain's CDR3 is CASSEAGGWEKLFF. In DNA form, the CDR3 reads TGTGCCAGCAGTGAAGCAGGGGGATGGGAAAAACTGTTTTTT.

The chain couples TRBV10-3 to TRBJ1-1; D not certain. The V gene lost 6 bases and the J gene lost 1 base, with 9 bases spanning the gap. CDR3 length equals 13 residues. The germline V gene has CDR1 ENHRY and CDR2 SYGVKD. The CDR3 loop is CAIRPSRNTEAFF. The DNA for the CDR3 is TGTGCCATCAGGCCTTCTCGGAACACTGAAGCTTTCTTT.

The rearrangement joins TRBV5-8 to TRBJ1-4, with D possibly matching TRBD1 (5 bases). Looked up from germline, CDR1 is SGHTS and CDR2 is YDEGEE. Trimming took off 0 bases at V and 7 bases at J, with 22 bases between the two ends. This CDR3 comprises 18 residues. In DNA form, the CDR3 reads TGTGCCAGCAGCTTGGGAGGGACGGGGACCGGCCTGGGTGAAAAACTGTTTTTT. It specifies CASSLGGTGTGLGEKLFF.

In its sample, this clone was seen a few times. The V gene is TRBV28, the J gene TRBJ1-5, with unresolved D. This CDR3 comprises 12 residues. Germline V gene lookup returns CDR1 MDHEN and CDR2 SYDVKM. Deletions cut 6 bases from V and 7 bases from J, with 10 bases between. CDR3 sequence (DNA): TGTGCCAGCAGCCCGGCTGAACAGCCCCAGCATTTT. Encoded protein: CASSPAEQPQHF.

The CDR3 spells CASSKNSWFEAYEQYF. In DNA form, the CDR3 reads TGCGCCAGCAGCAAAAATAGTTGGTTTGAGGCCTACGAGCAGTACTTC. The chain links TRBV5-1 to TRBJ2-7; D not certain. The CDR3 runs to 16 residues. The V gene lost 4 bases and the J gene lost 2 bases, with 19 bases spanning the gap. In germline, CDR1 is SGHRS, CDR2 YFSETQ.

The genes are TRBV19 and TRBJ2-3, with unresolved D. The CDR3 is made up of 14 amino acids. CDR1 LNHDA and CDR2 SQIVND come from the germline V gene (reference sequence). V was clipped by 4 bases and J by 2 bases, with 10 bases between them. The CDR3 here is CASSSLDFTDTQYF. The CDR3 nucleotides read TGTGCCAGTAGTAGTCTCGACTTCACAGATACGCAGTATTTT. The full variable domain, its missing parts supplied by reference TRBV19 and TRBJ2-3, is DGGITQSPKYLFRKEGQNVTLSCEQNLNHDAMYWYRQDPGQGLRLIYYSQIVNDFQKGDIAEGYSVSREKKESFPLTVTSAQKNPTAFYLCASSSLDFTDTQYFGPGTRLTVL.

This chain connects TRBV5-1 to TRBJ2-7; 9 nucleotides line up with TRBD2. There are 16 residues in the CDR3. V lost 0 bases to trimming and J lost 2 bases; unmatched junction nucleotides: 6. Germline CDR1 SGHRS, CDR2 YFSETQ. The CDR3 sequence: CASSLESVAGAYEQYF. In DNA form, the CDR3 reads TGCGCCAGCAGCTTGGAGTCGGTAGCGGGGGCCTACGAGCAGTACTTC.

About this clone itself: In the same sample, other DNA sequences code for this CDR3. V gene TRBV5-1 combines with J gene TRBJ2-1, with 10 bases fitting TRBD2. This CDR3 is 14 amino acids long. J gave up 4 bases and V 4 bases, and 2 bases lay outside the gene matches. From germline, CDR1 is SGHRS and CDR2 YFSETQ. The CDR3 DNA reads TGCGCCAGCAGCCGGACTAGCGGATACAATGAGCAGTTCTTC. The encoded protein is CASSRTSGYNEQFF.

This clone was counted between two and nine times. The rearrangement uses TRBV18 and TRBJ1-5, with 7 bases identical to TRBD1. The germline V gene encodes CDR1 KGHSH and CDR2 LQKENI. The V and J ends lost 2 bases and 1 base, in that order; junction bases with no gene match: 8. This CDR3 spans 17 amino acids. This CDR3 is CASSPAAPRGSNQPQHF. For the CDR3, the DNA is TGTGCCAGCTCACCAGCGGCGCCCAGGGGGAGCAATCAGCCCCAGCATTTT.

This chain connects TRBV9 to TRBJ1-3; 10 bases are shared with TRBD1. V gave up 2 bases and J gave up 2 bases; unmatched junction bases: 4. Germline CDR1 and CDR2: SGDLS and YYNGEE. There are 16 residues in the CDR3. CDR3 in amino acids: CASSVIGQGAGNTIYF. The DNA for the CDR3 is TGTGCCAGCAGCGTTATCGGACAGGGGGCTGGAAACACCATATATTTT.

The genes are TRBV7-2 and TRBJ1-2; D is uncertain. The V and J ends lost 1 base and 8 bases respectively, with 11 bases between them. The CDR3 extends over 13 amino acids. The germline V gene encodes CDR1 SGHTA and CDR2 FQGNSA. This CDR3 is CASSLGTRLGYTF. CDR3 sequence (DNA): TGTGCCAGCAGCTTAGGCACGCGTTTGGGCTACACCTTC.

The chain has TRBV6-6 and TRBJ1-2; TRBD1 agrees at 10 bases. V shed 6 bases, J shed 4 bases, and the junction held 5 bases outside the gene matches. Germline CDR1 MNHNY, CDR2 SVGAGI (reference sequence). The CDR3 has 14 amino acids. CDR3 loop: CASRLGTGAYGYTF. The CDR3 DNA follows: TGTGCCAGCAGACTAGGGACAGGGGCCTATGGCTACACCTTC.

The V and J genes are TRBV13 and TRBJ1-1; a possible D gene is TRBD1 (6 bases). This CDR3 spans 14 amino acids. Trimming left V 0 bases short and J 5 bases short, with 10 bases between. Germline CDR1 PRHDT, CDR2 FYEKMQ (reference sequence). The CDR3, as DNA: TGTGCCAGCAGCTTAGGCAGGGGCTGGACTGAAGCTTTCTTT. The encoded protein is CASSLGRGWTEAFF.

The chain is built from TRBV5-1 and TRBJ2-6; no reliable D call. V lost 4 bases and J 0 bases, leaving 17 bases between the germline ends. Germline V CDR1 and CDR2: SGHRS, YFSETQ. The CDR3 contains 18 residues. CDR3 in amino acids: CASSVGLYSPSGANVLTF. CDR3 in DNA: TGCGCCAGCAGCGTAGGATTATACTCCCCCTCTGGGGCCAACGTCCTGACTTTC.

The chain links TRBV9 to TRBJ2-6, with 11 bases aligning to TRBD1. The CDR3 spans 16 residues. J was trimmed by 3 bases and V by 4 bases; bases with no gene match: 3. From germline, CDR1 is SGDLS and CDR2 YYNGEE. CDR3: CASSPDRGLGANVLTF. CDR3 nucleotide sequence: TGTGCCAGCAGCCCGGACAGGGGGCTTGGGGCCAACGTCCTGACTTTC.

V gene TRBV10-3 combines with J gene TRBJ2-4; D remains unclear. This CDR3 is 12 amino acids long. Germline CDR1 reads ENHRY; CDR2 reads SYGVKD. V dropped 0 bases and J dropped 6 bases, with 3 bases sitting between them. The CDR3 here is CAISESGNIQYF. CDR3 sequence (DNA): TGTGCCATCAGTGAGTCCGGAAACATTCAGTACTTC.

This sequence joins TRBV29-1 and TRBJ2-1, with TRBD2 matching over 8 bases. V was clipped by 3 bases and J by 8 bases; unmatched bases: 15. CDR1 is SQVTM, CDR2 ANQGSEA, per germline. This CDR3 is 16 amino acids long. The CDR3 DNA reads TGCAGCGTTGATCCCTCCTCGGGAGGGCCTCCGGATGAGCAGTTCTTC. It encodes CSVDPSSGGPPDEQFF.